These T cell receptor beta chains were read from a single sample in a study of blood T cell repertoires in COVID-19. The method was immunoSEQ multiplex PCR; TCRdb's version includes in-frame clones alone and lacks a portion of them. The sample yields under 250,000 clones, 85% seen once. The sample was peripheral blood. These receptors originate from a woman aged 70-85 years with COVID-19, enrolled during active disease. CDR3s include the opening cysteine and the closing phenylalanine or tryptophan. A D gene is named only where the DNA matches it firmly. Rows give clone size only sometimes, using once, few, many, or a class for an expanded clone.

-,TRBD1,TRBV20-1,TRBJ1-1,CSASQVVGQDILNTEAFF,TGCAGTGCCAGTCAAGTTGTGGGACAGGACATCCTGAACACTGAAGCTTTCTTT
-,-,TRBV6-5,TRBJ2-3,CASSFTRGSTDTQYF,TGTGCCAGCAGTTTCACCCGGGGAAGCACAGATACGCAGTATTTT
-,TRBD1,TRBV7-3,TRBJ1-1,CASSQTGDNTEAFF,TGTGCCAGCAGCCAGACAGGGGATAACACTGAAGCTTTCTTT
-,TRBD2,TRBV7-9,TRBJ2-3,CASTRGGSTDTQYF,TGTGCCAGCACCCGGGGGGGGAGCACAGATACGCAGTATTTT
-,-,TRBV4-2,TRBJ1-6,CASSSRVQGGYSPLHF,TGTGCCAGCAGCTCGCGGGTACAGGGCGGGTATTCACCCCTCCACTTT
few,TRBD1,TRBV19,TRBJ1-6,CASSTPYGTGRNSPLHF,TGTGCCAGTAGCACCCCCTATGGGACAGGGAGAAATTCACCCCTCCACTTT
once,TRBD1,TRBV7-9,TRBJ1-6,CASRLQGDYSPLHF,TGTGCCAGCAGACTCCAGGGGGATTATTCACCCCTCCACTTT
-,-,TRBV4-2,TRBJ2-7,CASSPLGALNEQYF,TGTGCCAGCAGCCCTCTAGGGGCGCTTAACGAGCAGTACTTC
once,-,TRBV2,TRBJ1-2,CASVTETFNYGYTF,TGTGCCAGCGTGACAGAGACCTTCAACTATGGCTACACCTTC
-,-,TRBV28,TRBJ1-6,CASIPGGGRDSPLHF,TGTGCCAGCATCCCGGGGGGGGGCAGGGATTCACCCCTCCACTTT
-,TRBD1,TRBV6-6,TRBJ2-5,CASSRNGQGAQETQYF,TGTGCCAGCAGTAGAAACGGACAGGGGGCACAAGAGACCCAGTACTTC
-,TRBD1,TRBV5-1,TRBJ1-2,CASSRGQGRPLSSYGYTF,TGCGCCAGCAGCCGAGGACAGGGAAGGCCGTTAAGCTCTTATGGCTACACCTTC
-,-,TRBV10-3,TRBJ1-2,CATQPGLWGDYGYTF,TGTGCCACACAACCGGGACTCTGGGGAGACTATGGCTACACCTTC
-,-,TRBV7-2,TRBJ2-2,CASRTGRTVGTGELFF,TGTGCCAGCAGAACGGGTCGGACAGTGGGCACCGGGGAGCTGTTTTTT
-,TRBD2,TRBV9,TRBJ2-1,CASSGGLAGGNEQFF,TGTGCCAGCAGCGGGGGACTAGCGGGAGGAAATGAGCAGTTCTTC
-,TRBD1,TRBV11-3,TRBJ1-1,CASSWGQGFTEAFF,TGTGCCAGCAGCTGGGGACAGGGTTTTACTGAAGCTTTCTTT
-,-,TRBV13,TRBJ1-3,CASSFVPGRSGNTIYF,TGTGCCAGCAGCTTTGTCCCAGGCCGCTCTGGAAACACCATATATTTT
-,TRBD1,TRBV6-5,TRBJ2-7,CASTTPGTGDRYF,TGTGCCAGCACTACTCCCGGGACAGGGGACCGGTACTTC
-,TRBD1,TRBV4-3,TRBJ1-1,CASSQAYRGPNTEAFF,TGCGCCAGCAGCCAAGCTTACAGGGGGCCGAACACTGAAGCTTTCTTT